This TCR beta chain derives from a study of T cells after yellow fever vaccination. Looking at the study overall: Preparing low-cell-number fractions relied on SMART-Seq v4 Ultra Low Input. Points from the study as a whole: Clonotypes appearing in both CD4 and CD8 compartments existed, and their share was small.

CDR3 size: 15 residues. Trimming pared 2 bases from V and 5 bases from J, leaving 12 bases between. Germline V lookup: CDR1 MDHEN, CDR2 SYDVKM. A note on this clonotype: Its antigen remains unknown.

5'RACE template switching produced TCR cDNA carrying a universal primer site and UMIs. TCRdb processed the 5' RACE reads anew with MiXCR; each CDR3 protein has one entry. The table includes 620,000 or so distinct CDR3 sequences, about 12% detected once. The sequence was collected from a man younger than 45 who received the YFV17D yellow fever vaccine. Sequenced material: PBMCs, taken on the day of the yellow fever booster vaccination. The chain couples TRBV28 to TRBJ2-2; tentatively, D is TRBD2 (5 bases). CDR3 sequence reads: CASSLRSGGTGELFF. Here the CDR3 DNA reads TGTGCCAGCAGTTTACGGTCCGGCGGGACCGGGGAGCTGTTTTTT.